What follows describes a single T cell receptor beta chain. Its matching antigen is unknown. The record originates from a study of post-analysis software for immune sequencing data. About the study: Progressive-relapsing, secondary progressive and relapsing-remitting multiple sclerosis were among the disease courses included. Findings of the study overall: Included in a set of a handful of TRBV segments more frequent in patients than controls were TRBV5-6, TRBV5-1 and TRBV20-1. Normalized Chao1 diversity in multiple sclerosis patients fell significantly below that of controls. By F measure, strong co-clustering occurred among samples prepared in the same batch.

Unique molecular identifiers had been added to the TCR beta cDNA libraries. TCRdb re-called the PCR reads through MiXCR, storing one row per CDR3 protein. This sample has 600,000 to 750,000 distinct CDR3 sequences, with approximately 59% found just once. Germline V gives CDR1 DFQATT, CDR2 SNEGSKA (reference sequence). The CDR3 runs 15 residues. Trimming left V 0 bases short and J 5 bases short, with 16 bases between. This TCR was sampled from a girl aged 2-9 years with multiple sclerosis. J is TRBJ2-5 and V is TRBV20-1; D is possibly TRBD1 (8 bases). Sequencing used blood. In DNA form, the CDR3 reads TGCAGTGCTAGAGATCCAAACAGGGGGGGGGAGACCCAGTACTTC. Its protein product is CSARDPNRGGETQYF.